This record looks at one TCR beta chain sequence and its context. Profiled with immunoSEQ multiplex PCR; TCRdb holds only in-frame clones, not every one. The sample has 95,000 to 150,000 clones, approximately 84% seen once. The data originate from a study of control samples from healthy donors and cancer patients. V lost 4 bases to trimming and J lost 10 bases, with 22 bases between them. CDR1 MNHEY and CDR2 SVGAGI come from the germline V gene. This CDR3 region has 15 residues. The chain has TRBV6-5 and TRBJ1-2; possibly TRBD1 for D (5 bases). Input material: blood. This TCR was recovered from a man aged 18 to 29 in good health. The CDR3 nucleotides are TGTGCCAGCAGTTTAACCGGGACTCCCCCCGGACTCTACACCTTC. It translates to CASSLTGTPPGLYTF.